These T cell receptor beta chains were read from a single sample in a study of cytomegalovirus exposure and HLA in healthy donors. Method: immunoSEQ multiplex PCR; TCRdb's copy keeps in-frame clones and lacks some. Among about 180,000 clones listed, about 83% were seen once. Source material: PBMCs. The source is a woman aged 25-40 years in good health and CMV-seronegative. The CDR3 runs from the conserved cysteine through the conserved F or W. D genes are given only for firm matches. Size is stated for part of the rows, as once, few or many counts, or as a class when the clone is expanded.

>TRBJ1-4|TRBV5-1|-|TRBD1
CASSRTGVEKLFF
TGCGCCAGCAGCAGGACAGGGGTTGAAAAACTGTTTTTT
>TRBJ1-2|TRBV19|-|-
CASSIGTLGYTF
TGTGCCAGTAGTATCGGGACTCTTGGCTACACCTTC
>TRBJ2-3|TRBV9|-|-
CASSVDISEDTQYF
TGTGCCAGCAGCGTAGACATAAGTGAAGATACGCAGTATTTT
>TRBJ1-6|TRBV7-9|-|-
CASSSGGTGTPLHF
TGTGCCAGCAGCTCCGGGGGGACGGGGACACCCCTCCACTTT
>TRBJ1-2|TRBV4-3|few|-
CASSPKDSYGYTF
TGCGCCAGCAGCCCAAAGGACAGCTATGGCTACACCTTC
>TRBJ1-1|TRBV16|once|-
CASSLPGRGANTEAFF
TGTGCCAGCAGCCTCCCGGGGAGGGGGGCGAACACTGAAGCTTTCTTT
>TRBJ2-7|TRBV29-1|-|TRBD1
CSVEVEGTGGWYEQYF
TGCAGCGTTGAAGTTGAGGGAACAGGGGGTTGGTACGAGCAGTACTTC
>TRBJ1-1|TRBV6-5|-|TRBD1
CASSYQGVGTEAFF
TGTGCCAGCAGTTACCAGGGGGTAGGCACTGAAGCTTTCTTT
>TRBJ2-3|TRBV15|-|-
CATSRDSGSDTQYF
TGTGCCACCAGCAGAGATTCAGGGTCAGATACGCAGTATTTT
>TRBJ1-2|TRBV18|-|-
CASSPMDRINYGYTF
TGTGCCAGCTCACCAATGGACAGAATTAACTATGGCTACACCTTC
>TRBJ1-5|TRBV5-6|-|-
CASSLATGNQPQHF
TGTGCCAGCAGCTTGGCGACGGGGAATCAGCCCCAGCATTTT
>TRBJ1-5|TRBV15|-|TRBD1
CATRNGQGNQPQHF
TGTGCCACCCGGAACGGACAGGGAAATCAGCCCCAGCATTTT
>TRBJ1-5|TRBV19|-|TRBD1
CASSSRQGGSNQPQHF
TGTGCCAGTAGTTCCAGACAGGGGGGGAGCAATCAGCCCCAGCATTTT
>TRBJ2-1|TRBV27|-|TRBD2
CASSYGGASYNEQFF
TGTGCCAGCAGTTACGGGGGGGCGTCCTACAATGAGCAGTTCTTC
>TRBJ2-2|TRBV4-1|-|-
CASSQDGSGLAGELFF
TGCGCCAGCAGCCAAGATGGCAGCGGGTTGGCCGGGGAGCTGTTTTTT
>TRBJ2-7|TRBV10-3|-|-
CAISDSGVSLYEQYF
TGTGCCATCAGTGACTCGGGGGTCTCACTTTACGAGCAGTACTTC
>TRBJ2-7|TRBV25-1|-|TRBD1
CASSDQQGASYEQYF
TGTGCCAGCAGTGATCAACAGGGGGCATCGTACGAGCAGTACTTC
>TRBJ2-1|TRBV9|-|-
CASSGRGRNEQFF
TGTGCCAGCAGCGGGAGAGGGCGCAATGAGCAGTTCTTC
>TRBJ1-2|TRBV7-6|-|-
CASSPIIGGWGEGYTF
TGTGCCAGCAGCCCCATTATCGGGGGGTGGGGTGAAGGCTACACCTTC
>TRBJ2-2|TRBV6-5|-|-
CASSYSMGLNTGELFF
TGTGCCAGCAGTTACTCGATGGGCCTGAACACCGGGGAGCTGTTTTTT
>TRBJ2-7|TRBV7-9|-|-
CASSFHPRGDEQYF
TGTGCCAGCAGCTTTCATCCCAGGGGCGACGAGCAGTACTTC
>TRBJ1-1|TRBV11-2|-|-
CASSLRVNTEAFF
TGTGCCAGCAGCCTCCGGGTGAACACTGAAGCTTTCTTT
>TRBJ2-5|TRBV4-3|once|-
CASSPSLGPDQETQYF
TGCGCCAGCAGCCCTAGTTTGGGGCCGGACCAAGAGACCCAGTACTTC
>TRBJ2-2|TRBV30|-|-
CAWSVVAGRTGELFF
TGTGCCTGGAGTGTGGTGGCGGGGCGTACCGGGGAGCTGTTTTTT
>TRBJ2-2|TRBV14|-|-
CASSPSGLANTGELFF
TGTGCCAGCAGCCCGAGCGGGCTAGCGAACACCGGGGAGCTGTTTTTT
>TRBJ2-2|TRBV29-1|few|-
CSGTKNTGELFF
TGCAGCGGTACAAAGAACACCGGGGAGCTGTTTTTT
>TRBJ1-1|TRBV25-1|few|-
CASSQGAEAFF
TGTGCCAGCAGCCAGGGCGCTGAAGCTTTCTTT
>TRBJ1-4|TRBV30|-|-
CAWSVGSEDNEKLFF
TGTGCCTGGAGTGTGGGGTCGGAGGATAATGAAAAACTGTTTTTT
>TRBJ2-3|TRBV5-4|-|TRBD1
CASSAGTGGRTDTQYF
TGTGCCAGCAGCGCAGGGACAGGGGGGAGGACAGATACGCAGTATTTT
>TRBJ2-7|TRBV4-2|-|TRBD1
CASSQAGTASLQYF
TGTGCCAGCAGCCAAGCCGGGACAGCGTCCTTGCAGTACTTC
>TRBJ1-2|TRBV5-8|few|TRBD1
CASSFGQGYYGYTF
TGTGCCAGCAGCTTTGGACAGGGGTACTATGGCTACACCTTC
>TRBJ1-2|TRBV11-2|-|TRBD1
CASSTRLGTGPTNYGYTF
TGTGCCAGCAGCACGAGATTGGGGACAGGGCCAACTAACTATGGCTACACCTTC
>TRBJ2-2|TRBV4-1|-|TRBD1
CASSQWAGTENTGELFF
TGCGCCAGCAGCCAGTGGGCCGGGACAGAGAACACCGGGGAGCTGTTTTTT
>TRBJ2-1|TRBV2|-|-
CASSGQSSYNEQFF
TGTGCCAGCAGTGGACAGAGCTCCTACAATGAGCAGTTCTTC
>TRBJ1-2|TRBV27|-|-
CASSWGAGAYGYTF
TGTGCCAGCAGTTGGGGGGCGGGGGCCTATGGCTACACCTTC
>TRBJ2-1|TRBV4-3|once|TRBD1
CASSPGQGLFF
TGCGCCAGCAGCCCAGGACAGGGATTGTTCTTC
>TRBJ2-1|TRBV2|few|TRBD2
CASSEGTSNEQFF
TGTGCCAGCAGTGAAGGGACTAGCAATGAGCAGTTCTTC
>TRBJ1-4|TRBV4-3|-|-
CASSQVGGVGEKLFF
TGCGCCAGCAGCCAAGTGGGCGGGGTTGGTGAAAAACTGTTTTTT
>TRBJ2-3|TRBV5-1|-|-
CASSLSQETDTQYF
TGCGCCAGCAGCTTATCACAGGAGACAGATACGCAGTATTTT
>TRBJ2-7|TRBV4-2|-|TRBD1
CASSQDQAGQGLVYEQYF
TGTGCCAGCAGCCAAGATCAGGCGGGACAGGGCCTCGTCTACGAGCAGTACTTC
>TRBJ2-1|TRBV2|once|TRBD2
CASSASGGRGDEQFF
TGTGCCAGCAGTGCTTCTGGGGGACGGGGGGATGAGCAGTTCTTC
>TRBJ2-7|TRBV7-9|-|-
CASSSTGRTSYEQYF
TGTGCCAGCAGCTCGACTGGGAGGACCTCCTACGAGCAGTACTTC
>TRBJ2-4|TRBV5-1|-|TRBD1
CASSLVDRVDIQYF
TGCGCCAGCAGCTTGGTGGACAGGGTTGACATTCAGTACTTC
>TRBJ2-2|TRBV5-5|-|TRBD2
CASSWTSGDTGELFF
TGTGCCAGCAGCTGGACTAGCGGGGACACCGGGGAGCTGTTTTTT
>TRBJ1-6|TRBV19|-|TRBD1
CASSPRTGIGDSPLHF
TGTGCCAGTAGTCCCAGGACAGGGATTGGCGATTCACCCCTCCACTTT
>TRBJ2-3|TRBV27|-|TRBD2
CASSSRRGGPLLEYF
TGTGCCAGCAGTTCCAGGCGGGGGGGCCCCCTCTTGGAGTATTTT
>TRBJ1-2|TRBV7-9|once|-
CASSLGYRDDYGYTF
TGTGCCAGCAGCTTAGGCTACAGGGACGACTATGGCTACACCTTC